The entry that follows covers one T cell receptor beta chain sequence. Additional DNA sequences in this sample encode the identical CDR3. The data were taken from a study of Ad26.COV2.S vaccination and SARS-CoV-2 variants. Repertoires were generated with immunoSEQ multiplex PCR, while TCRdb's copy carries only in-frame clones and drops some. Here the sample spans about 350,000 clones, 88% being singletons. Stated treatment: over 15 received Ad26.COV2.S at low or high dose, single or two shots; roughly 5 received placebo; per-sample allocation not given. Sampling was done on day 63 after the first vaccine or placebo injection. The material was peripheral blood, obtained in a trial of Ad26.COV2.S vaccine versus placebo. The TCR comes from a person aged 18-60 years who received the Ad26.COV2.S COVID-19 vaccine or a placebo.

The CDR3 region is CASSLERYTEAFF. In DNA, the CDR3 is TGTGCCAGCAGTTTAGAACGGTACACTGAAGCTTTCTTT. V and J are TRBV12-3 or TRBV12-4 and TRBJ1-1; D unclear. The V end was cut by 1 base, the J end by 3 bases, with 6 bases between. The CDR3 length is 13 residues.